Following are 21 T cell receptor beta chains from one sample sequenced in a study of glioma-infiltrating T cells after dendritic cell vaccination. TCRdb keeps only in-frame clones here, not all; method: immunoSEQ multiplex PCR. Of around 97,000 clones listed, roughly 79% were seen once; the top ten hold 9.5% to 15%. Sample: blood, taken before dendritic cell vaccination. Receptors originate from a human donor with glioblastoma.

This chain's CDR3 is CASSLPDTDTQYF. Written as DNA, the CDR3 is TGTGCCAGCAGTTTACCAGACACAGATACGCAGTATTTT. V is TRBV28 and J is TRBJ2-3; D gene ambiguous. CDR3 size: 13 residues. CDR1 and CDR2 (germline): MDHEN, SYDVKM. V lost 2 bases to trimming and J lost 2 bases, with 5 bases between them.

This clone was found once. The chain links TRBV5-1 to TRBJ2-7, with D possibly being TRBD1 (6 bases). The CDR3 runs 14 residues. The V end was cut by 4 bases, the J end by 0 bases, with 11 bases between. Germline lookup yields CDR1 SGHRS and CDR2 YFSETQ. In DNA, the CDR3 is TGCGCCAGCAGCAGTGTGACAGGCTCCTACGAGCAGTACTTC. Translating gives CASSSVTGSYEQYF.

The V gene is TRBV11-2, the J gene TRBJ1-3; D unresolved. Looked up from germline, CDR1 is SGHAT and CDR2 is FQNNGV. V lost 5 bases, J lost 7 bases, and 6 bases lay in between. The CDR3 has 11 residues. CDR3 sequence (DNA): TGTGCCAGCAGCCAGAAGAACACCATATATTTT. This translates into CASSQKNTIYF.

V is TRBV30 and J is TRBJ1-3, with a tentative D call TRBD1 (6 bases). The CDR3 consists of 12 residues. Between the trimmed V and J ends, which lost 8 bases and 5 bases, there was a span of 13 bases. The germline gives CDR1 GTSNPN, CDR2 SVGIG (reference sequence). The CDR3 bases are TGTGCCGGGCACAGGGCTAGAAACACCATATATTTT. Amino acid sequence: CAGHRARNTIYF.

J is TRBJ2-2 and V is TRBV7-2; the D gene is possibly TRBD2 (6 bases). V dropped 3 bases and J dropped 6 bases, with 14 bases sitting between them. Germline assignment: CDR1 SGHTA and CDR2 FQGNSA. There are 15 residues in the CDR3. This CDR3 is CASSFIPGVAGELFF. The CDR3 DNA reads TGTGCCAGCAGCTTCATACCGGGGGTTGCCGGGGAGCTGTTTTTT. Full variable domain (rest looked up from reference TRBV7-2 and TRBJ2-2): GAGVSQSPSNKVTEKGKDVELRCDPISGHTALYWYRQSLGQGLEFLIYFQGNSAPDKSGLPSDRFSAERTGGSVSTLTIQRTQQEDSAVYLCASSFIPGVAGELFFGEGSRLTVL.

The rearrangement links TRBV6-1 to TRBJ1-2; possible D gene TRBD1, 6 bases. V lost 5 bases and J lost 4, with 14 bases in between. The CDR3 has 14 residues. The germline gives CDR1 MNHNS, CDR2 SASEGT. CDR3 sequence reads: CASSNRLGGYGYTF. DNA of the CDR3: TGTGCCAGCAGTAATCGCCTAGGGGGCTATGGCTACACCTTC.

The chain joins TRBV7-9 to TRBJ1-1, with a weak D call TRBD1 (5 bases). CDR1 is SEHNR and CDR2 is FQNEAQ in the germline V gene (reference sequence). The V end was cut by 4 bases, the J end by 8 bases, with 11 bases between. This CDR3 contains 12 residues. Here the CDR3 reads CASSSLRDEAFF. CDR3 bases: TGTGCCAGCAGCTCCCTGCGGGACGAAGCTTTCTTT.

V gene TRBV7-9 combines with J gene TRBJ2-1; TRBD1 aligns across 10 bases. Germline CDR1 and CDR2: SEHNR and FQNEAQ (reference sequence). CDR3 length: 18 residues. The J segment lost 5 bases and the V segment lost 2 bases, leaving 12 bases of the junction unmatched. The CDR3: CASSLSWSGQGFNNEQFF. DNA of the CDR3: TGTGCCAGCAGCTTAAGTTGGTCGGGACAGGGGTTTAACAATGAGCAGTTCTTC.

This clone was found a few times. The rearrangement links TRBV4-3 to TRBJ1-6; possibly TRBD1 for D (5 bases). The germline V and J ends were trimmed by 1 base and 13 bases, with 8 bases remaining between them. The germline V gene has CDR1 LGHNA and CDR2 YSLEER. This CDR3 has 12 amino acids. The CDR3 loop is CASSQVQGPLHF. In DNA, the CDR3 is TGCGCCAGCAGCCAAGTTCAGGGCCCCCTCCACTTT.

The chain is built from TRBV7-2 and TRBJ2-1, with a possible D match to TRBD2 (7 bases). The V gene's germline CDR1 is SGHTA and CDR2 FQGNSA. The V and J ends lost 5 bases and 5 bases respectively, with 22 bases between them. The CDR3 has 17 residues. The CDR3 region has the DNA TGTGCCAGCAGCGCCCGTCTGGGGGGGCTGGGGAACAATGAGCAGTTCTTC. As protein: CASSARLGGLGNNEQFF.

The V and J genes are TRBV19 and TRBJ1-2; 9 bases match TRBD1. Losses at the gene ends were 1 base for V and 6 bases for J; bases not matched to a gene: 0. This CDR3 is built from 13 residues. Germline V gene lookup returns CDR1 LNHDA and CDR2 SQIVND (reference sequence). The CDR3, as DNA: TGTGCCAGTAGTATAGGACAGGGGGATGGCTACACCTTC. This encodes CASSIGQGDGYTF.

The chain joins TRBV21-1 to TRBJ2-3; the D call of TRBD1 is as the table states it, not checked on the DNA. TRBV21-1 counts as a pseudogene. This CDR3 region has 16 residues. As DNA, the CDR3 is TGTGCCAGCAGCAAAGAGGGACAGGTAGTCACAGATACGCAGTATTTT. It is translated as CASSKEGQVVTDTQYF.

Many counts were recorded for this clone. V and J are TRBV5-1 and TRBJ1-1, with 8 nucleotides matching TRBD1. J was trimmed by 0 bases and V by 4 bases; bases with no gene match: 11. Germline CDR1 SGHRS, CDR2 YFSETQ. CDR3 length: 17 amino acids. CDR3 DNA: TGCGCCAGCAGCCGCCTCCCGGGACAGGTCATGAACACTGAAGCTTTCTTT. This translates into CASSRLPGQVMNTEAFF.

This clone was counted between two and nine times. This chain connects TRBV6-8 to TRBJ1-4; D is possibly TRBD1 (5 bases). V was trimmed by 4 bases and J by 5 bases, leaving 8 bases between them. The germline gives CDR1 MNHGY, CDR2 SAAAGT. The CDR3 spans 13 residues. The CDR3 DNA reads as TGTGCCAGCAGTTGGGGGGACAATGAAAAACTGTTTTTT. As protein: CASSWGDNEKLFF.

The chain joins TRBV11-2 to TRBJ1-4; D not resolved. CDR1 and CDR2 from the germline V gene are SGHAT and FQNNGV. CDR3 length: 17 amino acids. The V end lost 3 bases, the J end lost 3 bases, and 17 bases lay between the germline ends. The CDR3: CASSLTPAGRPNEKLFF. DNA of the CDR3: TGTGCCAGCAGCTTGACCCCCGCGGGCAGACCTAATGAAAAACTGTTTTTT.

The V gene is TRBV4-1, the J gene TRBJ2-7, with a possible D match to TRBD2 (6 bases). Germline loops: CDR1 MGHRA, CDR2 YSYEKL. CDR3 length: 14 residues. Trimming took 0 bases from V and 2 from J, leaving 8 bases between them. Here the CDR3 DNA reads TGCGCCAGCAGCCAAGATCGGGGGACCTACGAGCAGTACTTC. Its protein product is CASSQDRGTYEQYF.

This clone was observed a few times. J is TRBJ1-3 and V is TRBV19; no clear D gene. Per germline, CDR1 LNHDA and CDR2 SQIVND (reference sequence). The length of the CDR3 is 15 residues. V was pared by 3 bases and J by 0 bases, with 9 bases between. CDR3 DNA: TGTGCCAGTAGTATTTCAGGCTTCTCTGGAAACACCATATATTTT. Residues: CASSISGFSGNTIYF.

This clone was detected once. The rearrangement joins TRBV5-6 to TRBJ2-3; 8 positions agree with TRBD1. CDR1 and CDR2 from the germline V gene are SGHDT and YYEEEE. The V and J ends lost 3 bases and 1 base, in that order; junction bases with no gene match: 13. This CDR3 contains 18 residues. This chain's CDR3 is CASSSDRLTGVGTDTQYF. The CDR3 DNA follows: TGTGCCAGCAGCTCCGACCGTTTGACAGGGGTGGGCACAGATACGCAGTATTTT.

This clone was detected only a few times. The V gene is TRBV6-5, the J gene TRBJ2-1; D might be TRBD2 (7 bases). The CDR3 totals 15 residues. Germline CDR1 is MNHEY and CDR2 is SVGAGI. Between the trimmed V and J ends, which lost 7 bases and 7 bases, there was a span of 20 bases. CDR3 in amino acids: CASTLGGAGANEQFF. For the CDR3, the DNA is TGTGCCAGCACGCTTGGGGGGGCGGGGGCAAATGAGCAGTTCTTC.

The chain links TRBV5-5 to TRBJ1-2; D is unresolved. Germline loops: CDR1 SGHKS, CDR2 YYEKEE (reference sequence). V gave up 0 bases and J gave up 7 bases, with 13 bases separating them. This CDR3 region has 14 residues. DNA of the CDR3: TGTGCCAGCAGCTTGGAGGCAGTGGACTTTGGCTACACCTTC. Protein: CASSLEAVDFGYTF.

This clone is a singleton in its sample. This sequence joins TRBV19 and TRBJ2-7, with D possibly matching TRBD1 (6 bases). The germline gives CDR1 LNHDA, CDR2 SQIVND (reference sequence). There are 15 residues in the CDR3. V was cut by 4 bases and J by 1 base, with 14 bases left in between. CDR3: CASSTEGDISYEQYF. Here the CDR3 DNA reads TGTGCCAGTAGTACAGAGGGGGACATTTCCTACGAGCAGTACTTC. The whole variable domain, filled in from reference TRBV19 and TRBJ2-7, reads DGGITQSPKYLFRKEGQNVTLSCEQNLNHDAMYWYRQDPGQGLRLIYYSQIVNDFQKGDIAEGYSVSREKKESFPLTVTSAQKNPTAFYLCASSTEGDISYEQYFGPGTRLTVT.